This TCR beta chain was documented in a study of T cell repertoires in cytomegalovirus infection. A remark on this clonotype: Its antigen is as yet unknown.

One entry per CDR3 protein results from TCRdb running MiXCR on the reads. The data show fewer than 350,000 distinct CDR3 sequences, roughly 9.5% seen once. Study-level findings and limits: The ex vivo response was dominated by HLA-C-restricted CMV-specific TCR beta clonotypes.

Germline CDR1 and CDR2: SEHNR and FQNEAQ (reference sequence). Between the trimmed V and J ends, which lost 4 bases and 1 base, there was a span of 13 bases. The CDR3 length is 15 residues. The V call is TRBV7-9, the J call TRBJ1-1; D possibly corresponds to TRBD1 (6 bases). Sequenced material: PBMCs. This TCR came from a human donor in good health (CMV status not recorded). Some clones in this sample may be carry-over from other donors' samples. The CDR3 region has the DNA TGTGCCAGCAGCTACCTGGACAGTGGGAACACTGAAGCTTTCTTT. Encoded protein: CASSYLDSGNTEAFF.